The present T cell receptor (beta chain) was sequenced within a study of cytomegalovirus exposure and HLA in healthy donors. Overall study context: T cells numbering about 179 million yielded some 100 million unique TCR beta sequences in an earlier analysis. Study-wide points: A later analysis linked a missense DCLRE1C variant to TCR beta V- and J-gene trimming.

PCR was performed using 60 Vbeta and 13 Jbeta primers. This table comes from immunoSEQ multiplex PCR, and its TCRdb copy is limited to in-frame clones, with some not included. This table holds about 190,000 clones, about 90% found once. This CDR3 has 17 residues. Between the trimmed V and J ends, which lost 5 bases and 4 bases, there was a span of 23 bases. The germline CDR1 and CDR2 sequences are SGDLS and YYNGEE. Donors sampled were nominally healthy, though unrecorded immune exposures were likely. As regards this clone: The target antigen is unknown.

The specimen was PBMCs. This TCR was recovered from a boy aged 2 to 9 in good health and CMV-seronegative. The chain employs TRBV9 and TRBJ2-3; D perhaps matches TRBD2 (7 bases). CDR3 region: CASSYKVGGAPADTQYF. DNA for the CDR3: TGTGCCAGCAGTTACAAAGTTGGGGGGGCCCCGGCAGATACGCAGTATTTT.